The next 3 T cell receptor beta chains were all read from a single sample in a study of blood T cells in healthy people across ages. Sample-barcoded 5' priming and a J-beta primer mix drove a second PCR of 7 to 11 cycles. TCRdb processed the 5' RACE reads anew with MiXCR; each CDR3 protein has one entry. The repertoire has approximately 1.5 million distinct CDR3 sequences, roughly two fifths of them found once; the top ten carry around 4%. Input material: blood. The receptor source for this set is a woman aged 18 to 35 in good health.

This clonotype has more than one count but fewer than ten. V is TRBV20-1 and J is TRBJ1-6; TRBD1 agrees at 7 bases. The CDR3 spans 12 residues. Germline values: CDR1 DFQATT, CDR2 SNEGSKA (reference sequence). V trimming: 8 bases; J trimming: 6 bases; junction bases outside the gene matches: 4. Here the CDR3 reads CSTGTANSPLHF. For the CDR3, the DNA is TGCAGTACCGGGACAGCTAATTCACCCCTCCACTTT.

About this clonotype: Compared with germline, one end of the junction differs, possibly owing to a read error. The genes are TRBV4-1 and TRBJ2-5, with 8 bases identical to TRBD2. This CDR3 has 15 amino acids. Per germline, CDR1 MGHRA and CDR2 YSYEKL. CDR3 residues: CACSQAGDYQETQYF. In nucleotides, the CDR3 is TGCGCCTGCAGCCAAGCGGGGGATTACCAAGAGACCCAGTACTTC.

V usage is TRBV20-1 and J usage is TRBJ2-3; D is possibly TRBD1 (6 bases). V lost 5 bases to trimming and J lost 0 bases, with 12 bases between them. The CDR3 has 14 amino acids. Germline V gene data show CDR1 as DFQATT and CDR2 as SNEGSKA (reference sequence). The CDR3 loop is CSALLGASTDTQYF. CDR3 DNA: TGCAGTGCTCTGTTGGGGGCTAGCACAGATACGCAGTATTTT.